Listed below are T cell receptor beta chains from one sample, sequenced in a study of shared clonotypes between healthy human individuals. TCRdb keeps only in-frame clones here, not all; method: immunoSEQ multiplex PCR. The sample records 2 million to 2.5 million clones, approximately 96% being singletons. The sequenced material came from naive CD4+ T cells sorted from blood. These receptors all stem from a man aged 18 to 30 in good health. The conserved cysteine and the conserved F or W are not part of the CDR3 here. The D gene is left open where the match is weak.

v_gene	d_gene	CDR3aa
TRBV28	NA	ASTQGGSTEAF
TRBV2	NA	ASTRRLRDSYGYT
TRBV4-1	NA	ASSPHPTSGGYNEQF
TRBV5-4	TRBD2	ASSKGLAGDFNEQF
TRBV5-6	NA	ASSLSGANSPLH
TRBV30	NA	ATEGGKFTDTQY
TRBV2	NA	ASSEARFLSRWAPIKLF
TRBV2	TRBD1	ASSKDRGNLDEQY
TRBV14	NA	ASSQDSGQGIYEQY
TRBV14	NA	ASSQAKTQKWSYNEQF
TRBV20-1	NA	SASVPYGYT
TRBV6-1	NA	ASRRASETDTQY
TRBV5-1	NA	ASSLEGLGSKETQY
TRBV7-9	NA	ASSLSGSYNEQF
TRBV4-1	NA	ASSQDELGIQGTQY
TRBV5-8	NA	ASSLEGNYGYT
TRBV6-1	NA	ASSEVRGSYNSPLH
TRBV5-6	NA	ASSLLQAGEKLF
TRBV19	NA	ASSIAAGGNIQY
TRBV18	NA	ASSPPPGAYEQY
TRBV5-4	NA	ASSLPGAYEQY
TRBV12-5	NA	ASGLPARTEQY
TRBV6-5	NA	ASSSGLGDGYT
TRBV19	NA	ASSTENTEAF
TRBV19	TRBD2	ATLSRAGGYNEQF
TRBV5-6	NA	ASSLVQGQSMNTEAF
TRBV4-1	NA	ASSQDIRDEQY
TRBV5-1	NA	ASSEESSYNSPLH
TRBV28	TRBD1	ASGRQGMVHEQY
TRBV7-8	NA	ASSLAPTVREQF
TRBV7-6	NA	ASSFLAIKNTGELF
TRBV6-5	NA	ASSQVRGGYT
TRBV4-1	TRBD1	ASSQEDRGFSEQF
TRBV18	NA	ASSPGAGNYGYT
TRBV28	TRBD2	ASSQAGTSDQETQY
TRBV19	TRBD1	ASSMLDRGLNSPLH
TRBV18	NA	ASSRFLGGEYEQY
TRBV10-3	NA	AISGGQISLDTQY
TRBV7-2	TRBD2	ATQLAGAPTYEQY
TRBV5-1	NA	ASRTGAGNTEAF
TRBV29-1	NA	SVRTGSDTQY
TRBV6-5	TRBD1	ASRSGTVNTEAF
TRBV11-1	NA	ASSLEGRAYGYT
TRBV7-2	TRBD2	ASRVAGGTYNEQF
TRBV6-1	NA	ASDTGQGPYEQY
TRBV18	NA	ASSPPVDTDTQY
TRBV7-9	NA	ASSSKMVGHNEQF
TRBV19	NA	ASRHREANTEAF
TRBV6-5	TRBD1	ASSGQALGETQY
TRBV7-9	NA	ASSLTGLGEQY
TRBV6-5	TRBD1	ASRQGANYGYT
TRBV5-1	NA	ASSLEGNTDTQY
TRBV7-9	NA	ASSWTGELF
TRBV18	NA	ASSGTAGNEQF
TRBV2	NA	ASGNNQPQH
TRBV11-2	NA	ASSLAGIAGNTEAF